This T cell receptor beta chain is from a study of long-term antiretroviral therapy in people with HIV (dated by TCRdb to between 2021 and 2024). Broadly, across the study: The earliest samples were collected about a decade before the 2015 WHO recommendation for immediate ART, when ART was typically delayed until CD4 counts fell. Test extractions of a monoclonal T-cell line alongside 30 or so polyclonal samples showed no cross-contamination during QIAcube processing. About 35% of the 30 participants with HIV were female. The cohort contributed about 200 cryopreserved PBMC samples from around 33 adults with confirmed HIV infection, collected serially over a mean of approximately six years (range 1-12). This retrospective serial study examined whether starting ART and sustained HIV suppression were associated with changes in the composition and diversity of the TRB repertoire in peripheral blood. Study-level results and caveats: Starting ART was linked to a significant rise in TRB diversity, yet even after long-term ART the diversity remained significantly lower than in transplant donor controls. CDR3 length ranges in HIV repertoires were narrower than in controls, and network structure suggested an antigen-experienced repertoire with only a slight naive shift after ART. Because PBMC availability was limited, only the TCR beta chain was sequenced, with no alpha chain pairing. Because cell numbers in pre-ART samples were limited, unsorted PBMC were profiled instead of sorted CD4+ and CD8+ T cells. Expanded TRB clones identified before ART initiation dominated the repertoire at all time points, although this dominance fluctuated and declined in many PLHIV after ART. The samples span the years 2004 to 2017, and the ART regimens used at that time may not be as effective as current regimens. Inferences about post-ART repertoire changes were limited because no data were available on ART adherence, viral resistance or therapy changes.

The immunoSEQ hsTCRB v3.0 assay was used at survey level resolution for TRB variable region sequencing. The target sequencing depth for TRB was about 35,000-50,000 T-cell genomes per sample. An Illumina MiSeq with a v3 150-cycle kit was used to sequence the pooled TRB libraries. Regarding the original processing steps: Repertoire analysis ran in R within a reproducible Nextflow workflow covering QC, data transformation and analysis. LymphoSeq2, an R package for exploring AIRR-Seq data, was used to implement the custom analyses. A few samples that yielded fewer than 5000 total TRB sequences were excluded, so that approximately 170 HIV repertoires were analyzed. Among the 200 or so HIV repertoires that were kept, 59 were collected before ART initiation and more than 120 were collected after ART initiation. Repertoires were downsampled to 5000 TRB nucleotide sequences, with summary statistics averaged over 100 downsampling iterations. The analysis kept only TRB sequences whose CDR3 regions were at least seven amino acids long. A Shannon entropy-derived clonality score and the Gini coefficient were used to measure diversity. In the repertoire networks, any two of the top 5000 CDR3 amino acid sequences were linked whenever the two sequences differed by an edit distance of one. GLIPH2 predicted antigen specificity groups and MHC restriction for TRB CDR3 amino acid sequences. Known CMV, EBV, HIV or tissue antigen associations were flagged by matching CDR3 amino acid sequences against VDJdb and McPAS-TCR. Pre-ART, post-ART and control groups were compared with Wilcoxon signed-rank tests and Holm-Bonferroni correction. TCRdb holds this immuneACCESS table with in-frame rearrangements only. Some clones are missing; in checked studies, unresolved V genes explain under half, and the rest has no known cause. The V and J calls and clone size were taken over from that table, and D and trimming were inferred from the DNA. The sample records 25,000 to 35,000 clones, 78% of which are singletons. The ten largest clones add up to less than 9.5% of the sample.

CDR1 SGHRS and CDR2 YFSETQ were looked up in the germline V gene. V and J lose 2 bases and 1 base, and a span of 9 bases separates them. The CDR3 has 15 amino acids, counting the end cysteine and phenylalanine. The kept DNA is CDR3 alone, 45 bases in frame from the first base. To be included, a participant needed at least one PBMC sample from before ART initiation plus at least two post-ART samples. Every participant with HIV received treatment in the United States of America. Before DNA extraction, cryopreserved samples of roughly 0.95-10 million PBMC were thawed and washed. At the time of the earliest PBMC sample, participants with HIV were aged between about 20 and 60 years. PBMC samples were contributed by each participant from 1-4 timepoints before ART initiation and 2-8 timepoints after ART initiation, with a median of 7 samples. For every participant, serial HIV viral load, CD4+ T-cell count, ART history and demographic data were obtained. Genomic DNA was extracted from unsorted PBMC with a Qiagen kit on a QIAcube, processed in batches of 12 samples.

Turning to this clone: The specificity of this receptor is unknown. No quality values exist for individual bases; no much larger clone is one base distant.

The V and J genes are TRBV5-1 and TRBJ2-2; TRBD1 is perhaps the D gene, given 6 matching bases. The source is a woman aged 45-59 years with HIV. Sequenced here: unsorted PBMCs, sampled 3.1 years after starting antiretroviral therapy. The CDR3 is CASSLWTENTGELFF. The nucleotides read TGCGCCAGCAGCTTATGGACAGAGAACACCGGGGAGCTGTTTTTT. With the portions outside the CDR3 filled from the reference TRBV5-1 and TRBJ2-2 genes, the complete variable region becomes KAGVTQTPRYLIKTRGQQVTLSCSPISGHRSVSWYQQTPGQGLQFLFEYFSETQRNKGNFPGRFSGRQFSNSRSEMNVSTLELGDSALYLCASSLWTENTGELFFGEGSRLTVL.